This T cell receptor beta chain was documented in a study of T cell repertoires in cytomegalovirus infection. A single record per CDR3 protein comes from TCRdb applying MiXCR to the reads. Altogether 150,000 to 200,000 distinct CDR3 sequences are present, 28% being singletons, with the ten largest covering 30% to 35%. This clonotype has just a few counts. The antigen is undetermined. Study results and caveats: Accumulated public TCR beta family frequency recognized individuals carrying CMV together with the relevant HLA.

Germline assignment: CDR1 SQVTM and CDR2 ANQGSEA. The V gene end was trimmed by 3 bases and the J gene end by 7 bases; junction bases not matched to a gene: 9. This CDR3 is 15 amino acids long. Sequenced material: PBMCs. The chain couples TRBV29-1 to TRBJ1-1, with 12 nucleotides matching TRBD1. This TCR derives from a human donor in good health (CMV status not recorded). Some clones in this sample may be carry-over from other donors' samples. The CDR3 nucleotides are TGCAGCGTTGACTGGGACAGGGGGCCCCTGGATGAAGCTTTCTTT. Protein: CSVDWDRGPLDEAFF.